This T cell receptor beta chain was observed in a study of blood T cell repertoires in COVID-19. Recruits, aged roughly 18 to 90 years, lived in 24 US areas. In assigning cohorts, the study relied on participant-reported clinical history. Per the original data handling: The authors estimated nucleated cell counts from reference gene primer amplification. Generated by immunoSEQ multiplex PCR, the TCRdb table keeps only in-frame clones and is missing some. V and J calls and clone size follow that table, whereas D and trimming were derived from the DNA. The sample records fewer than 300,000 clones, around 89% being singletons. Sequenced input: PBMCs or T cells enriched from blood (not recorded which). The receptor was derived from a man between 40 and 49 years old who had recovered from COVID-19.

For the CDR3, the DNA is TGTGCCAGCAGCTCAAACCAGGAAAAACTGTTTTTT. Amino acid sequence: CASSSNQEKLFF. The genes are TRBV7-9 and TRBJ1-4, with no clear D. CDR1 is SEHNR and CDR2 is FQNEAQ in the germline V gene (reference sequence). The CDR3 loop spans 12 amino acids. V lost 4 bases, J lost 8 bases, and 8 bases lay in between. The full variable domain, its missing parts supplied by reference TRBV7-9 and TRBJ1-4, is DTGVSQNPRHKITKRGQNVTFRCDPISEHNRLYWYRQTLGQGPEFLTYFQNEAQLEKSRLLSDRFSAERPKGSFSTLEIQRTEQGDSAMYLCASSSNQEKLFFGSGTQLSVL.